Shown below are 23 T cell receptor beta chains from a single sample sequenced in a study of molecular identifiers for immune sequencing clone quantification. TCRdb passed the PCR reads through MiXCR, listing each CDR3 protein once. The top ten hold roughly 0.9% of the sample, which has about 640,000 distinct CDR3 sequences, 20% seen once. Sequences were obtained from naive CD8+ T cells from blood, with Jurkat cell RNA spiked in. As to subset: FACS-sorted CD8+CD4-CCR7+CD45RA+ naive T cells. All receptors derive from a human donor in good health. Some libraries in this study had Jurkat cell RNA spiked in.

A note on this clonotype: This may be a read error, as it is one base from a much larger clone. The rearrangement links TRBV21-1 to TRBJ2-1; the tabulated D call, TRBD2, remains unverified against the DNA. TRBV21-1 is a recognized pseudogene. This CDR3 spans 15 amino acids. For the CDR3, the DNA is TGTGCCAGCCGTCTCGGGACTGACCGGGGTCATGAGCGGTTCTTC. It is translated as CASRLGTDRGHERFF.

At least ten counts were recorded for this clonotype. In DNA form, the CDR3 reads TGCAGTGTAAGACGAGCGACCGACTCCTACGAGCAGTACTTC. Translating gives CSVRRATDSYEQYF. The chain employs TRBV20-1 and TRBJ2-7; no reliable D call. V was cut by 7 bases and J by 0 bases, with 16 bases left in between. Looked up from germline, CDR1 is DFQATT and CDR2 is SNEGSKA (reference sequence). CDR3 length: 14 amino acids.

This clonotype occurred a few times. V gene TRBV27 combines with J gene TRBJ2-5, with unresolved D. The V and J ends lost 4 bases and 1 base respectively, with 10 bases between them. The germline gives CDR1 MNHEY, CDR2 SMNVEV (reference sequence). CDR3 length: 14 amino acids. Here the CDR3 DNA reads TGTGCCAGCAGTTCACAGTGGGGCCAAGAGACCCAGTACTTC. It codes for CASSSQWGQETQYF.

Ten or more counts support this clonotype. V and J are TRBV19 and TRBJ1-5; D is uncertain. Trimming removed 5 bases from V and 0 bases from J, with 11 bases in between. The CDR3 is 15 residues long. Germline lookup yields CDR1 LNHDA and CDR2 SQIVND (reference sequence). In DNA, the CDR3 is TGTGCCAGTAGTTCCGGACGGTATAGCAATCAGCCCCAGCATTTT. As protein: CASSSGRYSNQPQHF.

This clonotype was picked up many times. The chain employs TRBV19 and TRBJ1-1; D is perhaps TRBD1 (5 bases). Per the germline V gene, CDR1 is LNHDA and CDR2 is SQIVND (reference sequence). The CDR3 loop spans 13 amino acids. V was pared by 3 bases and J by 6 bases, with 11 bases between. The CDR3 loop reads CASSMNQGSEAFF. The CDR3 region has the DNA TGTGCCAGTAGTATGAACCAGGGCTCTGAAGCTTTCTTT.

This clonotype was seen only a few times. V is TRBV7-3 and J is TRBJ2-1; D gene unclear. The CDR3 totals 15 residues. From germline, CDR1 is SGHTA and CDR2 FQGTGA. Trimming pared 5 bases from V and 7 bases from J, leaving 18 bases between. The CDR3 bases are TGTGCCAGCAGCCCCACCGGTCTAGGCTTAAATGAGCAGTTCTTC. Its protein is CASSPTGLGLNEQFF.

This clonotype was observed a handful of times. CDR3 DNA: TGTGCCAGCAGCCACCCGACAGGGGCCCGTGAAAAACTGTTTTTT. It yields the protein CASSHPTGAREKLFF. J is TRBJ1-4 and V is TRBV3-1, with 8 bases aligning to TRBD1. CDR1 is LGHDT, CDR2 YNNKEL, per germline (reference sequence). CDR3 length: 15 amino acids. Trimming took 3 bases from V and 7 from J; bases not matched to a gene: 7.

The J gene is TRBJ2-7, the V gene TRBV11-3; 7 nucleotides align to TRBD2. V dropped 1 base and J dropped 5; count of bases not matched to a gene: 8. Germline values: CDR1 SGHNT, CDR2 YENEEA. This CDR3 region has 15 residues. CDR3 region: CASSLGGRAADEQYF. Written as DNA, the CDR3 is TGTGCCAGCAGCTTAGGAGGGAGGGCCGCAGACGAGCAGTACTTC.

In the case of this clonotype: This CDR3 is missing its conserved last phenylalanine or tryptophan, likely due to a read error. The chain uses TRBV12-3 or TRBV12-4 and TRBJ1-5; unclear D gene. Trimming removed 5 bases at V and 2 bases at J, with 13 bases between. CDR3 length: 15 residues. The CDR3 spells CASSQARIGNQPQHL. The CDR3 nucleotides are TGTGCCAGCAGTCAGGCCAGGATTGGCAATCAGCCCCAGCATCTT.

A remark on this clonotype: A much larger clone lies one base from this, so it may be a read error. The chain couples TRBV29-1 to TRBJ2-1, with 8 bases that match TRBD2. Germline CDR1 SQVTM, CDR2 ANQGSEA. The CDR3 sequence is 16 residues long. Germline trimming cut 7 bases from V and 0 bases from J; bases unmatched to any gene: 11. The CDR3 region is CSALAGRPSSYNEQFF. The CDR3 coding sequence is TGCAGCGCTTTAGCGGGAAGGCCGAGCTCCTACAATGAGCAGTTCTTC.

This clonotype showed up many times. The chain is built from TRBV29-1 and TRBJ2-5, with 9 positions matching TRBD2. The germline CDR1 and CDR2 sequences are SQVTM and ANQGSEA. The CDR3 runs to 15 residues. V shed 4 bases, J shed 5 bases, and the junction held 11 bases outside the gene matches. The CDR3 region has the DNA TGCAGCGTTGCCTCCGGCGGGGGGGCGGTTGAGACCCAGTACTTC. As protein: CSVASGGGAVETQYF.

This clonotype has more than one count but fewer than ten. V and J are TRBV5-1 and TRBJ1-1; D might be TRBD1 (6 bases). From germline, CDR1 is SGHRS and CDR2 YFSETQ. Trimming stripped 2 bases from V and 0 bases from J, with 17 bases between. The CDR3 totals 17 residues. CDR3 bases: TGCGCCAGCAGCTTAGAGACAGGAGCGTACATGAACACTGAAGCTTTCTTT. Protein product: CASSLETGAYMNTEAFF.

The V and J genes are TRBV19 and TRBJ1-6; possibly TRBD1 for D (6 bases). The V end lost 5 bases, the J end lost 4 bases, and 12 bases lay between the germline ends. CDR3 length equals 15 residues. Germline-derived CDR1 and CDR2 are LNHDA and SQIVND (reference sequence). The CDR3 DNA sequence: TGTGCCAGTAGTGAACAGGGCCCATATAATTCACCCCTCCACTTT. It specifies CASSEQGPYNSPLHF.

This clonotype was seen a few times. This rearrangement joins TRBV4-1 to TRBJ2-5; 13 bases fit TRBD2. The germline CDR1 and CDR2 sequences are MGHRA and YSYEKL. The CDR3 spans 19 residues. Losses at the gene ends were 0 bases for V and 6 bases for J; bases not matched to a gene: 13. In DNA form, the CDR3 reads TGCGCCAGCAGCCAAGATCAAACTAGCGGGGGGGACAACATGAAGACCCAGTACTTC. It is translated as CASSQDQTSGGDNMKTQYF.

This clonotype was detected ten times or more. V gene TRBV6-2 or TRBV6-3 combines with J gene TRBJ1-1; D gene unclear. V was shortened by 8 bases and J by 3 bases, with 10 bases between the two germline ends. CDR3 length: 12 amino acids. Germline CDR1 and CDR2: MNHEY and SVGEGT. DNA of the CDR3: TGTGCCAGCGCTCGACCGTACACTGAAGCTTTCTTT. Translation gives CASARPYTEAFF.

The sample holds a few counts of this clonotype. This chain uses TRBV7-9 with TRBJ1-1, with 9 bases matching TRBD1. Losses at the gene ends were 5 bases for V and 8 bases for J; bases not matched to a gene: 6. In germline, CDR1 is SEHNR, CDR2 FQNEAQ (reference sequence). The CDR3 runs to 13 residues. This CDR3 reads CASSVDRGEEAFF. DNA of the CDR3: TGTGCCAGCAGCGTGGACAGGGGCGAGGAAGCTTTCTTT.

Details on this clonotype: Germline is not matched at one junction end, which may reflect a read error. J is TRBJ2-7 and V is TRBV5-1; unclear D gene. Germline assignment: CDR1 SGHRS and CDR2 YFSETQ. The length of the CDR3 is 12 residues. The CDR3 coding sequence is TGCACCAGCAGCCCTGGGACCTACGAGCAGTACTTC. This gives the protein CTSSPGTYEQYF.

This clonotype showed up just a few times. V usage is TRBV6-5 and J usage is TRBJ2-2; D is uncertain. The ends were cut back, 6 bases at V and 6 bases at J, with 14 bases in the middle. The V gene's germline CDR1 is MNHEY and CDR2 SVGAGI. This CDR3 is built from 14 residues. The CDR3 spells CASRPPAVAGELFF. The CDR3, as DNA: TGTGCCAGCAGGCCCCCAGCCGTGGCCGGGGAGCTGTTTTTT.

This clonotype was seen just once. The junction departs from germline at one end; a sequencing error may be responsible. This chain links TRBV13 with TRBJ2-5; D not resolved. In germline, CDR1 is PRHDT, CDR2 FYEKMQ (reference sequence). The CDR3 extends over 13 amino acids. CDR3 in DNA: TGTGTCAGCAGCTTAGGCATGAGGGAGACCCAGTACTTC. It is translated as CVSSLGMRETQYF.

The table lists this clonotype with many counts. J is TRBJ1-1 and V is TRBV20-1; 8 positions agree with TRBD1. V gave up 2 bases and J gave up 1 base; unmatched junction bases: 3. Germline CDR1 reads DFQATT; CDR2 reads SNEGSKA (reference sequence). The CDR3 totals 14 residues. DNA of the CDR3: TGCAGTGCTAGAAACAGGGGGGAGAACACTGAAGCTTTCTTT. It yields the protein CSARNRGENTEAFF.

Note on this clonotype: Possible read error: a much larger clone is one base away. V is TRBV4-3 and J is TRBJ1-6; possibly TRBD1 for D (5 bases). V was shortened by 0 bases and J by 18 bases, with 21 bases between the two germline ends. CDR1 LGHNA and CDR2 YSLEER come from the germline V gene. The CDR3 covers 15 residues. The CDR3 reads CASSQDYSFRGSPHF. As DNA, the CDR3 is TGCGCCAGCAGCCAAGACTACTCTTTTCGGGGGTCCCCCCACTTT.

This clonotype has ten or more counts. This chain joins TRBV27 and TRBJ2-2; possibly TRBD2 for D (6 bases). The CDR3 extends over 13 amino acids. In germline, CDR1 is MNHEY, CDR2 SMNVEV (reference sequence). Trimming shortened V by 7 bases and J by 7 bases, and 13 bases separated the two germline ends. DNA for the CDR3: TGTGCCAGCACTACGGTGGGAGGCGGGGAGCTGTTTTTT. Protein sequence: CASTTVGGGELFF.

This clonotype has at least ten counts. J is TRBJ2-3 and V is TRBV5-6; D may correspond to TRBD1 or TRBD2 (6 bases each). The CDR3 contains 16 residues. Trimming stripped 3 bases from V and 2 bases from J, with 16 bases between. From germline, CDR1 is SGHDT and CDR2 YYEEEE. This CDR3 reads CASSYGTGASTDTQYF. Here the CDR3 DNA reads TGTGCCAGCAGCTATGGAACGGGGGCGTCCACAGATACGCAGTATTTT.